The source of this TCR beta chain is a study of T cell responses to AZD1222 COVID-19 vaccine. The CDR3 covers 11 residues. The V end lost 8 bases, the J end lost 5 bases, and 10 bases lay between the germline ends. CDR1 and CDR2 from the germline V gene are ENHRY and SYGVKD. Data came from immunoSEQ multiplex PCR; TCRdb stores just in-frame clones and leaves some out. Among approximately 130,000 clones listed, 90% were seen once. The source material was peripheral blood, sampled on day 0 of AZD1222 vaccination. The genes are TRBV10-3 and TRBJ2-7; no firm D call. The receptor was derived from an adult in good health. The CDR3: CAILIGNEQYF. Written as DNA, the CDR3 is TGTGCCATCTTAATAGGGAACGAGCAGTACTTC.